This T cell receptor beta chain comes out of a study of monozygotic twins with cystic fibrosis. Study-wide findings and caveats: V usage most resembled the co-twin in 13 of 16 pairs.

Assay: immunoSEQ multiplex PCR; the TCRdb copy retains only in-frame clones and omits some. This sample has around 36,000 clones; under 70% occur once, and the top ten carry around 0.73%. In regard to this clone: Its cognate antigen is unknown.

This CDR3 has 15 amino acids. Trimming cost V 3 bases and J 0 bases, with 9 bases left between them. Germline CDR1 is MNHEY and CDR2 is SMNVEV (reference sequence). The sequencing sample was made of blood. The V and J genes are TRBV27 and TRBJ1-5; D remains ambiguous. This receptor was taken from a girl aged 10 to 17 with cystic fibrosis. This CDR3 is CASSFIGISNQPQHF. Written as DNA, the CDR3 is TGTGCCAGCAGTTTCATTGGCATTAGCAATCAGCCCCAGCATTTT.